These 23 T cell receptor beta chains share one sample of origin, sequenced in a study of cytomegalovirus exposure and HLA in healthy donors. Primers: 60 Vbeta forward and 13 Jbeta reverse. Here immunoSEQ multiplex PCR was the method, and the copy in TCRdb shows in-frame clones only, minus some. Here the sample spans around 60,000 clones, approximately 80% being singletons. The specimen sequenced was PBMCs. These receptors were collected from a male donor in good health and CMV-seronegative.

This rearrangement joins TRBV27 to TRBJ1-5; a weak D match, TRBD1 (5 bases). The CDR3 is 18 amino acids. Germline V gene data show CDR1 as MNHEY and CDR2 as SMNVEV (reference sequence). The V end was cut by 4 bases, the J end by 1 base, with 20 bases between. The CDR3 DNA sequence: TGTGCCAGCAGTTCCCTCCCTGTGTCAGGGATGAGCAATCAGCCCCAGCATTTT. The encoded protein is CASSSLPVSGMSNQPQHF.

The sample holds a few counts of this clone. The rearrangement joins TRBV18 to TRBJ1-1; D not certain. Germline V gene sequence: CDR1 KGHSH, CDR2 LQKENI. This CDR3 comprises 12 residues. V was pared by 8 bases and J by 5 bases, with 12 bases between. CDR3 residues: CASEPAITEAFF. In DNA form, the CDR3 reads TGTGCCAGCGAGCCCGCGATTACTGAAGCTTTCTTT.

The genes are TRBV12-5 and TRBJ2-1, with a tentative D call TRBD2 (5 bases). Trimming left V 1 base short and J 8 bases short, with 6 bases between. Per the germline V gene, CDR1 is LGHNT and CDR2 is FRNRAP. This CDR3 region has 12 residues. The CDR3 coding sequence is TGTGCTAGTGGTTTGGGGGGAGATGAGCAGTTCTTC. Amino acids: CASGLGGDEQFF. The full variable domain, with the rest looked up from reference TRBV12-5 and TRBJ2-1, is DARVTQTPRHKVTEMGQEVTMRCQPILGHNTVFWYRQTMMQGLELLAYFRNRAPLDDSGMPKDRFSAEMPDATLATLKIQPSEPRDSAVYFCASGLGGDEQFFGPGTRLTVL.

The chain is built from TRBV5-6 and TRBJ1-5, with TRBD1 matching over 7 bases. The V gene end was trimmed by 3 bases and the J gene end by 3 bases; junction bases not matched to a gene: 6. Germline CDR1 SGHDT, CDR2 YYEEEE. This CDR3 spans 15 amino acids. CDR3 nucleotides: TGTGCCAGCAGCTGGGGACAGACTGACAATCAGCCCCAGCATTTT. Translation: CASSWGQTDNQPQHF.

The J gene is TRBJ1-1, the V gene TRBV4-2; D uncertain. Trimming stripped 4 bases from V and 1 base from J, with 7 bases between. Germline-derived CDR1 and CDR2 are LGHNA and YNFKEQ. The CDR3 runs 13 residues. As DNA, the CDR3 is TGTGCCAGCAGCCTAACACAGAACACTGAAGCTTTCTTT. This gives the protein CASSLTQNTEAFF.

The chain links TRBV4-1 to TRBJ2-5; 9 bases match TRBD1. Per the germline V gene, CDR1 is MGHRA and CDR2 is YSYEKL. This CDR3 has 17 amino acids. The V segment lost 0 bases and the J segment 5 bases; nucleotides outside the gene matches: 10. CDR3 sequence (DNA): TGCGCCAGCAGCCAAGATCCCCCCGGGACAGGGAGTGAGACCCAGTACTTC. Protein product: CASSQDPPGTGSETQYF.

The genes are TRBV4-2 and TRBJ2-5; perhaps TRBD2 as D (6 bases). Looked up from germline, CDR1 is LGHNA and CDR2 is YNFKEQ. The V gene lost 1 base and the J gene lost 0 bases, with 6 bases spanning the gap. The CDR3 loop spans 14 amino acids. The chain's CDR3 is CASSQGTNQETQYF. Written as DNA, the CDR3 is TGTGCCAGCAGCCAAGGGACTAACCAAGAGACCCAGTACTTC.

The chain carries TRBV2 and TRBJ1-2; no clear D gene. This CDR3 has 13 amino acids. The germline V gene encodes CDR1 SNHLY and CDR2 FYNNEI. Between the trimmed V and J ends, which lost 4 bases and 2 bases, there was a span of 8 bases. The CDR3 here is CASSGTGNYGYTF. CDR3 DNA sequence: TGTGCCAGCAGTGGGACGGGAAACTATGGCTACACCTTC. Full variable domain (remainder filled in from reference TRBV2 and TRBJ1-2): EPEVTQTPSHQVTQMGQEVILRCVPISNHLYFYWYRQILGQKVEFLVSFYNNEISEKSEIFDDQFSVERPDGSNFTLKIRSTKLEDSAMYFCASSGTGNYGYTFGSGTRLTVV.

The gene calls are TRBV5-8 and TRBJ2-7; D possibly corresponds to TRBD1 (6 bases). The CDR3 spans 15 residues. Germline V lookup: CDR1 SGHTS, CDR2 YDEGEE. V gave up 0 bases and J gave up 0 bases, with 10 bases separating them. CDR3 sequence: CASSLGQGFSYEQYF. CDR3 bases: TGTGCCAGCAGCTTGGGCCAGGGGTTCTCCTACGAGCAGTACTTC.

This rearrangement joins TRBV7-9 to TRBJ2-1, with 7 bases fitting TRBD1. The V gene end was trimmed by 5 bases and the J gene end by 7 bases; junction bases not matched to a gene: 5. The CDR3 contains 13 residues. The germline gives CDR1 SEHNR, CDR2 FQNEAQ (reference sequence). The CDR3 loop reads CASSPGTVNEQFF. Here the CDR3 DNA reads TGTGCCAGCAGCCCCGGGACAGTGAATGAGCAGTTCTTC.

The chain uses TRBV2 and TRBJ1-6; maybe TRBD1 (6 bases). CDR1 is SNHLY and CDR2 is FYNNEI in the germline V gene. CDR3 length equals 14 residues. V was cut by 6 bases and J by 7 bases, with 13 bases left in between. The CDR3 protein is CASSARQANSPLHF. CDR3 nucleotides: TGTGCCAGCAGCGCGCGACAGGCGAATTCACCCCTCCACTTT.

In this sample, this clone turned up a few times. The rearrangement joins TRBV5-6 to TRBJ2-2; no definite D call. The CDR3 has 12 residues. Trimming stripped 6 bases from V and 5 bases from J, with 8 bases between. CDR1 and CDR2 (germline): SGHDT, YYEEEE. CDR3 amino acids: CASTVSTGELFF. The CDR3 region has the DNA TGTGCCAGCACCGTTAGTACCGGGGAGCTGTTTTTT. The full variable domain, rest sourced from reference TRBV5-6 and TRBJ2-2, is DAGVTQSPTHLIKTRGQQVTLRCSPKSGHDTVSWYQQALGQGPQFIFQYYEEEERQRGNFPDRFSGHQFPNYSSELNVNALLLGDSALYLCASTVSTGELFFGEGSRLTVL.

The chain uses TRBV6-9 and TRBJ1-4; 9 bases are a match to TRBD1. The germline gives CDR1 MNHGY, CDR2 SVAAGI. This CDR3 contains 15 residues. V gave up 5 bases and J gave up 5 bases; unmatched junction bases: 6. The CDR3 nucleotides are TGTGCCAGCAGTCTCAGGGGACAGGGAAATGAAAAACTGTTTTTT. Translating it yields CASSLRGQGNEKLFF.

In this sample, this clone turned up a few times. The chain recombines TRBV11-2 with TRBJ2-7; D call uncertain. The CDR3 is made up of 14 amino acids. Per germline, CDR1 SGHAT and CDR2 FQNNGV. Trimming pared 5 bases from V and 0 bases from J, leaving 11 bases between. The CDR3 loop is CASSPQFSSYEQYF. The CDR3 DNA is TGTGCCAGCAGCCCCCAGTTTTCCTCCTACGAGCAGTACTTC.

V gene TRBV28 combines with J gene TRBJ1-2; the D is unclear. Per the germline V gene, CDR1 is MDHEN and CDR2 is SYDVKM. V was trimmed by 7 bases and J by 6 bases, leaving 18 bases between them. The CDR3 has 14 amino acids. The DNA of the CDR3 is TGTGCCAGCACGCCGCCGGGTAGAGTCAATGGCTACACCTTC. Amino acid sequence: CASTPPGRVNGYTF.

This clone has just one count. The chain uses TRBV21-1 and TRBJ1-5; no check of the table's D call, TRBD1, against the DNA was made. TRBV21-1 is classified as a pseudogene. The CDR3 has 14 amino acids. CDR3 protein: CASSDSRGNQPQHF. CDR3 nucleotides: TGTGCCAGCAGCGACAGTAGGGGCAATCAGCCCCAGCATTTT.

This clone was picked up a small number of times. The J gene is TRBJ1-3, the V gene TRBV7-9, with D hard to call. With 7 bases removed from V and 0 bases from J, the gap between germline ends came to 4 bases. The CDR3 has 12 residues. Germline-derived CDR1 and CDR2 are SEHNR and FQNEAQ (reference sequence). The CDR3 protein is CASTLSGNTIYF. The CDR3 coding sequence is TGTGCCAGCACCCTCTCTGGAAACACCATATATTTT. The variable domain in full, completed from reference TRBV7-9 and TRBJ1-3, reads DTGVSQNPRHKITKRGQNVTFRCDPISEHNRLYWYRQTLGQGPEFLTYFQNEAQLEKSRLLSDRFSAERPKGSFSTLEIQRTEQGDSAMYLCASTLSGNTIYFGEGSWLTVV.

The sample holds a few counts of this clone. J is TRBJ2-5 and V is TRBV5-6; TRBD1 is a possible D gene (6 bases). Trimming took off 3 bases at V and 2 bases at J, with 8 bases between the two ends. CDR1 SGHDT and CDR2 YYEEEE come from the germline V gene. CDR3 length: 13 residues. CDR3 in amino acids: CASSWDKQETQYF. The DNA for the CDR3 is TGTGCCAGCAGCTGGGACAAACAAGAGACCCAGTACTTC.

The rearrangement links TRBV14 to TRBJ2-5; 7 nucleotides line up with TRBD1. The junction had 11 bases not matched to a gene; V was cut back by 2 bases and J by 5 bases. The CDR3 has 16 amino acids. The germline gives CDR1 SGHDN, CDR2 FVKESK. The CDR3 here is CASSQFATGWPETQYF. Here the CDR3 DNA reads TGTGCCAGCAGCCAATTTGCGACAGGGTGGCCGGAGACCCAGTACTTC.

V and J are TRBV11-2 and TRBJ1-1, with D tentatively TRBD1 (5 bases). CDR1 SGHAT and CDR2 FQNNGV come from the germline V gene. The CDR3 contains 13 residues. Trimming pared 2 bases from V and 3 bases from J, leaving 7 bases between. The CDR3: CASSLSGYTEAFF. The DNA of the CDR3 is TGTGCCAGCAGCTTATCAGGGTACACTGAAGCTTTCTTT.

This chain joins TRBV5-1 and TRBJ2-5; 12 nucleotides line up with TRBD1. The V and J ends lost 7 bases and 1 base, in that order; junction bases with no gene match: 11. The CDR3 runs 17 residues. The V gene's germline CDR1 is SGHRS and CDR2 YFSETQ. CDR3 amino acids: CASQSSGTGGPQETQYF. The CDR3 DNA reads TGCGCCAGCCAAAGCTCAGGGACAGGGGGCCCCCAAGAGACCCAGTACTTC.

This clone appeared once. The V gene is TRBV11-3, the J gene TRBJ2-1; D is ambiguous. The CDR3 totals 15 residues. V was shortened by 0 bases and J by 5 bases, with 11 bases between the two germline ends. Germline V gene lookup returns CDR1 SGHNT and CDR2 YENEEA. The CDR3 nucleotides read TGTGCCAGCAGCTTAGACGTGACATTTAACAATGAGCAGTTCTTC. This encodes CASSLDVTFNNEQFF.

This clone was observed a few times. This sequence joins TRBV7-2 and TRBJ1-2, with 7 positions matching TRBD1. This CDR3 is 15 amino acids long. V lost 2 bases, J lost 4 bases, and 7 bases stayed unmatched. CDR1 SGHTA and CDR2 FQGNSA come from the germline V gene. CDR3: CASSLLVTGVYGYTF. The CDR3 DNA is TGTGCCAGCAGCTTACTCGTAACAGGGGTCTATGGCTACACCTTC.